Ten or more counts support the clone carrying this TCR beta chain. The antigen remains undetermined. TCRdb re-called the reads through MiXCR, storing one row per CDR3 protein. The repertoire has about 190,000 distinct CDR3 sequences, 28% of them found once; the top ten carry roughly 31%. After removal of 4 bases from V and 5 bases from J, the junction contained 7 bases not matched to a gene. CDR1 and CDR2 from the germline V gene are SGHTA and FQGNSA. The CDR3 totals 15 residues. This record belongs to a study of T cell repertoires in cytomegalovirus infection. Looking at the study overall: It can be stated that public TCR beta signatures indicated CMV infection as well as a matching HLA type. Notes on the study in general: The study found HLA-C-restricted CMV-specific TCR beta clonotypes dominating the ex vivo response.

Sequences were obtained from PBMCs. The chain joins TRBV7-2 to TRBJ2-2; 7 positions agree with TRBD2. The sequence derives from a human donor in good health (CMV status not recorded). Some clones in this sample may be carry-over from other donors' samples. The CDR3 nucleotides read TGTGCCAGCAGCTCCCAGGCGGGGGAGACCGGGGAGCTGTTTTTT. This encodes CASSSQAGETGELFF.